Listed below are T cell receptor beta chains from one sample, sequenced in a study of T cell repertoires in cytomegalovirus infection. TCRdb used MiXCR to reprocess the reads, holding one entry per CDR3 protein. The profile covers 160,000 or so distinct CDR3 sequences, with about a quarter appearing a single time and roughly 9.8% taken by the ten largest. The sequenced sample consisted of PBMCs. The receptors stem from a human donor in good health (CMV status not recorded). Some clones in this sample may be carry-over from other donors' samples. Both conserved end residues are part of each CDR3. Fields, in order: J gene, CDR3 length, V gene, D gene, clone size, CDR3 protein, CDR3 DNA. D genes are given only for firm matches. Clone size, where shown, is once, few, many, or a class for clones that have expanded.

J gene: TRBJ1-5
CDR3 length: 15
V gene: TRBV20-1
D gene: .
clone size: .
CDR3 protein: CSARDQGRPNQPQHF
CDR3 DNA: TGCAGTGCTAGAGATCAGGGTCGACCCAATCAGCCCCAGCATTTT

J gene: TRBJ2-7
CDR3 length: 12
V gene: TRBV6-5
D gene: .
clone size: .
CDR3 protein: CASSQGSAEQYF
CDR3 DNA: TGTGCCAGCAGCCAAGGGTCGGCGGAGCAGTACTTC

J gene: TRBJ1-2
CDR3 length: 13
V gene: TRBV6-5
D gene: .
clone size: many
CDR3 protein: CASSFGQTYGYTF
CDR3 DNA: TGTGCCAGCAGTTTTGGACAGACCTATGGCTACACCTTC

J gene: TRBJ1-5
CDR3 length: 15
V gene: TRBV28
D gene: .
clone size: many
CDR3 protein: CASSLSQQGPRPQHF
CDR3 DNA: TGTGCCAGCAGTCTGAGCCAACAGGGCCCGCGGCCCCAGCATTTT

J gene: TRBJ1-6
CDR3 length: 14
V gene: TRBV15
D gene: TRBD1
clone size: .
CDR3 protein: CATSRRTGGSPLHF
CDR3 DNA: TGTGCCACCAGCAGAAGGACAGGGGGTTCACCCCTCCACTTT

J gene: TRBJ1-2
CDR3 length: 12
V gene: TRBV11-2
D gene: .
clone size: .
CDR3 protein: CASSPGPQGYTF
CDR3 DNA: TGTGCCAGCAGCCCAGGACCTCAGGGCTACACCTTC

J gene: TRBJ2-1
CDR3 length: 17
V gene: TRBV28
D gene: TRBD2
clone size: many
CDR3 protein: CASISLKLAGAHNEQFF
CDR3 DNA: TGTGCCAGCATAAGCCTAAAACTAGCGGGAGCACACAATGAGCAGTTCTTC

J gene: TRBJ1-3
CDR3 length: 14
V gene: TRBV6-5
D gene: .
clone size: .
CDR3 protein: CASREPGSGNTIYF
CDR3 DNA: TGTGCCAGCAGAGAACCGGGATCTGGAAACACCATATATTTT

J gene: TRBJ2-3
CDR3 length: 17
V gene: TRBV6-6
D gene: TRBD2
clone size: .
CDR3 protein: CASSYSGLAGFTDTQYF
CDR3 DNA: TGTGCCAGCAGTTACTCCGGCCTAGCGGGGTTCACAGATACGCAGTATTTT

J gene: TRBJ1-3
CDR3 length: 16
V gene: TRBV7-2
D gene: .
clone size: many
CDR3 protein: CASSPGPAGSGNTIYF
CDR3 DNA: TGTGCCAGCAGCCCCGGGCCAGCTGGCTCTGGAAACACCATATATTTT

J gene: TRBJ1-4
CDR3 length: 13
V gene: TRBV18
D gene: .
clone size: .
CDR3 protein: CASSPESGRKLFF
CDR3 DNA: TGTGCCAGCTCACCAGAGTCCGGCAGAAAACTGTTTTTT

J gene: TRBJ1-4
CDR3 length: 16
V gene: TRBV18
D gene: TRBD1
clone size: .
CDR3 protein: CASSPWDRPASEKLFF
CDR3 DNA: TGTGCCAGCTCACCTTGGGACAGACCCGCGAGTGAAAAACTGTTTTTT

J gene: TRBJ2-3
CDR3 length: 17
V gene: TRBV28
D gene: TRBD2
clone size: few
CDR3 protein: CATNVGLAGRHTDTQYF
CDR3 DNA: TGTGCCACCAATGTGGGACTAGCGGGGCGGCACACAGATACGCAGTATTTT

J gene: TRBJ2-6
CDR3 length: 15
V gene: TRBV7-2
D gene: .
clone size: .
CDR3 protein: CASSPQGSGAYVLTF
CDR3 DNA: TGTGCCAGCAGCCCCCAGGGCTCTGGGGCCTACGTCCTCACTTTC

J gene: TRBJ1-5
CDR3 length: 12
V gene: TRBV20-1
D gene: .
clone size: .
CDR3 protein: CSARGLNQPQHF
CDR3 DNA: TGCAGTGCTAGGGGGTTAAATCAGCCCCAGCATTTT

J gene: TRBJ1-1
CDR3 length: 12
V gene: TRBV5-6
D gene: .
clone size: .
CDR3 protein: CASSHEAGVAFF
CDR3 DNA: TGTGCCAGCAGCCATGAGGCAGGGGTAGCTTTCTTT

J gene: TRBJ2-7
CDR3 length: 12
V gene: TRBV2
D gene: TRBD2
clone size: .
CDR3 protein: CATGLAGTEQYF
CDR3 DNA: TGTGCCACCGGACTAGCGGGAACCGAGCAGTACTTC

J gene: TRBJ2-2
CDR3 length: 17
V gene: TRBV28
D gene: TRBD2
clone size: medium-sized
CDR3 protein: CASSFYGLAGVDGELFF
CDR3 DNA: TGTGCCAGCAGTTTCTATGGACTAGCGGGAGTAGACGGGGAGCTGTTTTTT

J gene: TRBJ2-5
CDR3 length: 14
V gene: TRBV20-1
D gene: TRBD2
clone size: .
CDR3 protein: CSALKWAGGETQYF
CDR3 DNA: TGCAGTGCCCTTAAGTGGGCCGGGGGGGAGACCCAGTACTTC

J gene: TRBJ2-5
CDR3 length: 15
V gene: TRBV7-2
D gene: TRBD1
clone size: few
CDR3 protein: CASSFRTGSQETQYF
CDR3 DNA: TGTGCCAGCAGCTTTAGGACAGGGTCTCAAGAGACCCAGTACTTC

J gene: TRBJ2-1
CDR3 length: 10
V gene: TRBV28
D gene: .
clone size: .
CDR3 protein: CATYENEQFF
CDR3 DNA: TGTGCCACGTACGAGAATGAGCAGTTCTTC

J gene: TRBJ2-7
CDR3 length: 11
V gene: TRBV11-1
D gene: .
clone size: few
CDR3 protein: CASSFDYEQYF
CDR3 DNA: TGTGCCAGCAGTTTTGACTACGAGCAGTACTTC

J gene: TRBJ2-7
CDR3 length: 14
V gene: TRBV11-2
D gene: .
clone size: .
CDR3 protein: CASSQTGRHYEQYF
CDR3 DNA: TGTGCCAGCAGCCAAACGGGACGCCACTACGAGCAGTACTTC

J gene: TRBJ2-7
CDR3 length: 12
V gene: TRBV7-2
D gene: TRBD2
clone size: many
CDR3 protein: CASSLVAGVTYF
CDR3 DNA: TGTGCCAGCAGCTTAGTGGCGGGAGTGACGTACTTC

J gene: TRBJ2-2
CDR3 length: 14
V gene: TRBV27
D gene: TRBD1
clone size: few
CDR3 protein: CASAGQAFTGELFF
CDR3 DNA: TGTGCCAGCGCGGGACAGGCATTCACCGGGGAGCTGTTTTTT

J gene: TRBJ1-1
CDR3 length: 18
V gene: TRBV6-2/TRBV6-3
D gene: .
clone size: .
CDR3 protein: CASSYSIRAPRPRLEAFF
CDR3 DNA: TGTGCCAGCAGTTACTCGATCCGGGCCCCACGACCGCGCCTTGAAGCTTTCTTT

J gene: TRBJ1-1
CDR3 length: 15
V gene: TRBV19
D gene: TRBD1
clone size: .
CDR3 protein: CASSIPRGPNTEAFF
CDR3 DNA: TGTGCCAGTAGTATCCCCAGGGGGCCGAACACTGAAGCTTTCTTT

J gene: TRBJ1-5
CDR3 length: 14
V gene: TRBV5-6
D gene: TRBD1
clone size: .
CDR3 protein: CASSSGQANQPQHF
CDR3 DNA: TGTGCCAGCAGCTCCGGACAGGCAAATCAGCCCCAGCATTTT

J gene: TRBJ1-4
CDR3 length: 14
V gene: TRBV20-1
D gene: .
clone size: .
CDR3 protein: CSARDEGVLGKLFF
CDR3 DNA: TGCAGTGCTAGAGATGAGGGGGTTTTGGGAAAACTGTTTTTT

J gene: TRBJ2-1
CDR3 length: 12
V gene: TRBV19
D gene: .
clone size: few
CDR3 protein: CASSIRYNEQFF
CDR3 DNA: TGTGCCAGTAGTATTAGGTACAATGAGCAGTTCTTC

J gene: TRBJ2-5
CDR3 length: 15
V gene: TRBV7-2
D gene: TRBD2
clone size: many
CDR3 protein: CASTLVGSGEETQYF
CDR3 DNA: TGTGCCAGCACCCTAGTGGGTAGCGGGGAAGAGACCCAGTACTTC

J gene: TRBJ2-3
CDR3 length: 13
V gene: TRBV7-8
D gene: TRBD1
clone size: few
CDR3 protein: CASTRQGIDTQYF
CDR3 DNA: TGTGCCAGCACCCGACAGGGGATAGATACGCAGTATTTT

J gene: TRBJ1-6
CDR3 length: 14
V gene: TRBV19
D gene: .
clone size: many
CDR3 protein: CASSTGGATSPLHF
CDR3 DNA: TGTGCCAGTAGTACGGGGGGCGCGACGTCACCCCTCCACTTT

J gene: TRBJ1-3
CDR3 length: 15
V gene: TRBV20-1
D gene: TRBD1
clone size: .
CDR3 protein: CSATATGALGNTIYF
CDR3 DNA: TGCAGTGCTACCGCGACAGGGGCGCTAGGAAACACCATATATTTT

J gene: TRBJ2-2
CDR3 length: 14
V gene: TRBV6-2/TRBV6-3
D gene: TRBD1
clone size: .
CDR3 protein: CASSRTGITGELFF
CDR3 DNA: TGTGCGAGCAGCCGGACAGGGATCACCGGGGAGCTGTTTTTT

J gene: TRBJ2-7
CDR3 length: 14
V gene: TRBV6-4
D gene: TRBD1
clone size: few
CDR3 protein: CASSVRDSFREQYF
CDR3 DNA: TGTGCCAGCAGCGTCCGGGACAGCTTCCGCGAGCAGTACTTC

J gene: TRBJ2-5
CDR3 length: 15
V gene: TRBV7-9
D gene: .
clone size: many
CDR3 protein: CASSLEGAGTETQYF
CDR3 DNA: TGTGCCAGCAGCTTAGAAGGGGCGGGAACGGAGACCCAGTACTTC

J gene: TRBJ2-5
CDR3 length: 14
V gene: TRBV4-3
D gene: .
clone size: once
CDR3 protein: CASSQESRDETQYF
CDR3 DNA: TGCGCCAGCAGCCAAGAGTCAAGGGATGAGACCCAGTACTTC

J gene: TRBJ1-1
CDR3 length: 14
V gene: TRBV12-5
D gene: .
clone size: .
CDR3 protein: CASGLGPANTEAFF
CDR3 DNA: TGTGCTAGTGGTCTAGGACCGGCGAACACTGAAGCTTTCTTT

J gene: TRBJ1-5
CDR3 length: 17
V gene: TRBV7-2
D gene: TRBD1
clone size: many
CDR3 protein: CTSSLESVQGGDQPQHF
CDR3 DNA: TGTACCAGCAGCTTGGAGAGCGTCCAGGGGGGCGATCAGCCCCAGCATTTT

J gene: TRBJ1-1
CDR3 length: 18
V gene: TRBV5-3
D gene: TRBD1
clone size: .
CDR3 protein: CASSSDRDQYSNRREAFF
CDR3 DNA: TGTGCCAGCAGCTCGGACAGGGACCAGTACAGTAACAGGCGAGAAGCTTTCTTT

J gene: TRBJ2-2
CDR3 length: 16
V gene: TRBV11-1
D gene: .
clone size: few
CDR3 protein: CASSREGSLGTGELFF
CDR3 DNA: TGTGCCAGCAGCCGAGAGGGGAGCTTGGGCACCGGGGAGCTGTTTTTT

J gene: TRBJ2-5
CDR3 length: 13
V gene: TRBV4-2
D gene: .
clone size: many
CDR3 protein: CASSQGVRETQYF
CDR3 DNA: TGTGCCAGCAGCCAGGGGGTTCGAGAGACCCAGTACTTC

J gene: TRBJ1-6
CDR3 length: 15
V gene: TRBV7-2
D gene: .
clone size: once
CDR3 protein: CASSRRQSQGSPLLF
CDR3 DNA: TGTGCCAGCAGCCGGAGGCAATCCCAGGGTTCACCCCTCCTCTTT

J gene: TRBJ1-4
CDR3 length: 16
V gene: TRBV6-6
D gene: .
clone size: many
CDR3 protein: CASSLRTPAGNEKLFF
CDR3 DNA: TGTGCCAGCAGTCTGCGGACCCCGGCGGGGAATGAAAAACTGTTTTTT

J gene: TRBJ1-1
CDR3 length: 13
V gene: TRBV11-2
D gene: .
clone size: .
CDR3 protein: CASSLERGAEAFF
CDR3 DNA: TGTGCCAGCAGCTTAGAAAGGGGGGCGGAAGCTTTCTTT

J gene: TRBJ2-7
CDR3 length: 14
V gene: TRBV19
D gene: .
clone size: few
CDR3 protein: CASSMDGIGREQYF
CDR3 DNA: TGTGCCAGTAGTATGGACGGTATTGGACGGGAGCAGTACTTC

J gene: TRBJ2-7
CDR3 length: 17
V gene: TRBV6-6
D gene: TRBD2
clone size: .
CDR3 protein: CASSSQGGRGLSYEQYF
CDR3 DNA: TGTGCCAGCAGTTCGCAGGGCGGGAGGGGGCTCTCCTACGAGCAGTACTTC

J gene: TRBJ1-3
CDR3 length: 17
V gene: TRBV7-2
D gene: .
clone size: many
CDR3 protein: CASSLVLGPGSGNTIYF
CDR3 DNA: TGTGCCAGCAGCTTAGTCCTCGGGCCAGGCTCTGGAAACACCATATATTTT

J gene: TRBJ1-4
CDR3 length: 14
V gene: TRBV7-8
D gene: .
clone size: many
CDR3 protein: CASSYPGNGRNLFF
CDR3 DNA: TGTGCCAGCAGCTACCCGGGTAACGGGAGAAACCTGTTTTTT

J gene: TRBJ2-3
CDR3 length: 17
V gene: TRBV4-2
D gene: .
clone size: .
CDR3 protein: CASSHDSTRLGTDTQYF
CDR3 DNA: TGTGCCAGCAGCCATGATTCCACACGTTTGGGCACAGATACGCAGTATTTT

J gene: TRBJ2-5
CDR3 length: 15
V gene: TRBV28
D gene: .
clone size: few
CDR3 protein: CASTHNLRGQETQYF
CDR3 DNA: TGTGCCAGCACCCATAATCTTAGGGGGCAAGAGACCCAGTACTTC

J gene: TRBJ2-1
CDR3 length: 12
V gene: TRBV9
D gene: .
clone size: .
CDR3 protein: CASSPRSNEQFF
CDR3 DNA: TGTGCCAGCAGCCCGCGGAGCAATGAGCAGTTCTTC

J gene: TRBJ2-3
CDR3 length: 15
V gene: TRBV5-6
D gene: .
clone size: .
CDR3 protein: CASSSMAFGTDTQYF
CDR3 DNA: TGTGCCAGCAGCTCCATGGCGTTCGGCACAGATACGCAGTATTTT

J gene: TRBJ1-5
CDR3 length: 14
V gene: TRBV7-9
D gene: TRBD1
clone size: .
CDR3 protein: CASSFTGGGQPQHF
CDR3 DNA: TGTGCCAGCAGTTTTACAGGGGGCGGTCAGCCCCAGCATTTT

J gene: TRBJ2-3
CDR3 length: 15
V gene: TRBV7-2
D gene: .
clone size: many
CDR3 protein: CASSLAGHPTDTQYF
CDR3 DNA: TGTGCCAGCAGCTTAGCGGGTCACCCCACAGATACGCAGTATTTT